These T cell receptor beta chains were read from a single sample in a study of cytotoxic CD8 clonotypes in ibrutinib-treated CLL. Measured with immunoSEQ multiplex PCR; TCRdb has only the in-frame clones, and not every one. The table includes some 130,000 clones, 80% to 90% detected once. The specimen comprised PBMCs, sampled after 24 months of ibrutinib treatment. All receptors come from a human donor with chronic lymphocytic leukemia. Each CDR3 is given with its conserved first and last residue. D genes are given only for firm matches. Rows give clone size only sometimes, using once, few, many, or a class for an expanded clone.

V,size,D,J,CDR3,DNA
TRBV23-1,-,-,TRBJ1-1,CAGENLNSRIEVNTEAFF,TGCGCCGGAGAGAATCTCAACAGTAGGATTGAGGTGAACACTGAAGCTTTCTTT
TRBV19,-,-,TRBJ1-1,CASSPRGSNINTEAFF,TGTGCCAGTAGCCCTAGGGGTTCGAACATAAACACTGAAGCTTTCTTT
TRBV5-1,few,-,TRBJ1-5,CASSFGLDDQPQHF,TGCGCCAGCAGCTTCGGCCTAGACGATCAGCCCCAGCATTTT
TRBV7-2,-,-,TRBJ1-6,CASSLTQGDTPLHF,TGTGCCAGCAGCTTAACGCAGGGTGATACACCCCTCCACTTT
TRBV5-1,-,TRBD1,TRBJ2-1,CASSRSTGGYNEQFF,TGCGCCAGCTCTCGCTCGACAGGGGGCTACAATGAGCAGTTCTTC
TRBV29-1,few,-,TRBJ2-7,CSVDRSSYEQYF,TGCAGCGTTGACCGTTCCTCCTACGAGCAGTACTTC
TRBV27,-,TRBD1,TRBJ1-2,CASKSQGAVANYGYTF,TGTGCCAGCAAATCCCAGGGGGCCGTCGCTAACTATGGCTACACCTTC
TRBV18,-,-,TRBJ2-7,CASSPLAAAANYEQYF,TGTGCCAGCTCACCTCTAGCAGCCGCGGCCAACTACGAGCAGTACTTC
TRBV28,-,-,TRBJ1-1,CASKALGATEAFF,TGTGCCAGCAAGGCATTAGGGGCCACTGAAGCTTTCTTT
TRBV4-1,-,TRBD1,TRBJ2-4,CASSPGSGGRYF,TGCGCCAGCAGCCCCGGTTCAGGGGGCCGGTACTTC
TRBV7-2,-,TRBD1,TRBJ2-5,CASSLLGQEIETQYF,TGTGCCAGCAGCTTACTTGGACAGGAGATCGAGACCCAGTACTTC
TRBV29-1,-,-,TRBJ1-5,CSPLFVTGSNQPQHF,TGCAGCCCTCTGTTCGTTACAGGGAGCAATCAGCCCCAGCATTTT
TRBV7-2,-,-,TRBJ2-5,CASSFEGGEKTQYF,TGTGCCAGCAGCTTCGAGGGGGGTGAAAAGACCCAGTACTTC
TRBV28,-,TRBD1,TRBJ2-2,CASSTSEGPGGANTGELFF,TGTGCCAGCAGTACATCAGAGGGGCCAGGGGGTGCGAACACCGGGGAGCTGTTTTTT
TRBV10-3,-,-,TRBJ1-2,CAISLQGNYGYTF,TGTGCCATCAGTTTGCAGGGTAACTATGGCTACACCTTC
TRBV5-1,once,-,TRBJ2-3,CASSSSGREATDTQYF,TGCGCCAGCAGCTCTTCGGGCAGGGAGGCTACAGATACGCAGTATTTT
TRBV29-1,-,-,TRBJ1-2,CSVKGDGNYGYTF,TGCAGCGTGAAGGGGGACGGGAACTATGGCTACACCTTC
TRBV2,few,TRBD1,TRBJ2-1,CASSLDRGQQFF,TGTGCCAGCAGCCTGGACAGGGGGCAGCAGTTCTTC
TRBV7-9,-,-,TRBJ2-5,CASSPPWGEETQYF,TGTGCCAGCAGCCCCCCCTGGGGAGAAGAGACCCAGTACTTC
TRBV5-1,-,TRBD2,TRBJ2-1,CASSLELAGGINEQFF,TGCGCCAGCAGCTTGGAGTTGGCGGGGGGCATCAATGAGCAGTTCTTC
TRBV12-5,-,-,TRBJ1-1,CATRVPYLGTEAFF,TGTGCTACCCGGGTCCCTTACTTGGGCACTGAAGCTTTCTTT
TRBV27,few,-,TRBJ1-5,CASSLGSAQPQHF,TGTGCCAGCAGTTTAGGGTCGGCTCAGCCCCAGCATTTT
TRBV29-1,-,-,TRBJ1-1,CSVLPGGTEAFF,TGCAGCGTGTTACCCGGGGGGACTGAAGCTTTCTTT
TRBV5-6,-,-,TRBJ1-2,CASSLAAGRNYGYTF,TGTGCCAGCAGCTTGGCCGCTGGGAGGAACTATGGCTACACCTTC
TRBV28,-,-,TRBJ2-7,CASSSDRILRKQYF,TGTGCCAGCAGTTCTGACAGAATCCTACGTAAGCAGTACTTC
TRBV2,-,-,TRBJ1-6,CASSEGGGSYNSPLHF,TGTGCCAGCAGTGAGGGGGGAGGATCCTATAATTCACCCCTCCACTTT
TRBV28,-,TRBD2,TRBJ2-2,CASSLWELAGANTGELFF,TGTGCCAGCAGTTTATGGGAACTAGCGGGGGCAAACACCGGGGAGCTGTTTTTT
TRBV6-1,once,TRBD1,TRBJ2-7,CASSEYSGGNYEQYF,TGTGCCAGCAGTGAATATTCAGGGGGAAACTACGAGCAGTACTTC
TRBV4-1,-,-,TRBJ1-3,CASGESTSYSGNTIYF,TGCGCCAGCGGGGAGTCGACCTCCTACTCTGGAAACACCATATATTTT
TRBV9,-,-,TRBJ1-1,CASSGTASSTEAFF,TGTGCCAGCAGCGGGACAGCTTCGAGCACTGAAGCTTTCTTT
TRBV11-1,-,-,TRBJ2-2,CASSLVAETGELFF,TGTGCCAGCAGCTTAGTGGCCGAAACCGGGGAGCTGTTTTTT
TRBV9,-,TRBD1,TRBJ2-5,CASSVATGQQETQYF,TGTGCCAGCAGCGTAGCTACGGGACAGCAAGAGACCCAGTACTTC
TRBV7-2,-,TRBD2,TRBJ2-5,CASSSTSGGAGARETQYF,TGTGCCAGCAGCTCAACTAGCGGGGGGGCGGGTGCTAGGGAGACCCAGTACTTC
TRBV2,-,-,TRBJ1-1,CASSARRSGNTEAFF,TGTGCCAGCAGCGCTCGGAGGAGCGGAAACACTGAAGCTTTCTTT
TRBV7-2,-,-,TRBJ1-1,CASSLPSARGGTEAFF,TGTGCCAGCAGCTTACCGTCAGCCAGGGGCGGCACTGAAGCTTTCTTT
TRBV5-6,-,-,TRBJ1-2,CASSPTPSYGYTF,TGTGCCAGCAGTCCAACCCCGTCCTATGGCTACACCTTC
TRBV5-5,-,TRBD1,TRBJ1-6,CASSSRTGVNSPLHF,TGTGCCAGCAGCTCGAGGACAGGAGTTAATTCACCCCTCCACTTT
TRBV6-4,-,-,TRBJ2-1,CASSVGGAYNEQFF,TGTGCCAGCAGTGTAGGGGGAGCGTACAATGAGCAGTTCTTC
TRBV10-3,-,TRBD2,TRBJ2-7,CAKLGGLAGCEQYF,TGTGCCAAGTTAGGGGGACTAGCGGGGTGCGAGCAGTACTTC
TRBV5-6,-,-,TRBJ1-4,CASSLEPALTTNEKLFF,TGTGCCAGCAGCTTGGAGCCCGCACTTACAACTAATGAAAAACTGTTTTTT
TRBV27,-,-,TRBJ1-5,CASSSLNQPQHF,TGTGCCAGCAGCTCGCTTAATCAGCCCCAGCATTTT
TRBV29-1,-,-,TRBJ1-1,CSVEVQVNTEAFF,TGCAGCGTTGAAGTACAGGTAAACACTGAAGCTTTCTTT
TRBV6-5,-,TRBD1,TRBJ1-5,CASSNSGGVGQPQHF,TGTGCCAGCAGTAACTCAGGGGGAGTCGGGCAGCCCCAGCATTTT
TRBV9,-,TRBD2,TRBJ2-1,CASSSPSGSIYNEQFF,TGTGCCAGCAGCTCACCTAGCGGGAGCATTTACAATGAGCAGTTCTTC
TRBV19,-,-,TRBJ2-6,CASSGGRDSGANVLTF,TGTGCCAGCTCCGGGGGGCGCGACTCTGGGGCCAACGTCCTGACTTTC
TRBV5-4,once,TRBD2,TRBJ2-7,CASSSPGTRAYEQYF,TGTGCCAGCAGCTCTCCCGGGACTAGAGCCTACGAGCAGTACTTC
TRBV11-1,-,TRBD1,TRBJ1-2,CASSSRDRSQAF,TGTGCCAGCAGTTCCCGGGACAGGAGTCAGGCCTTC